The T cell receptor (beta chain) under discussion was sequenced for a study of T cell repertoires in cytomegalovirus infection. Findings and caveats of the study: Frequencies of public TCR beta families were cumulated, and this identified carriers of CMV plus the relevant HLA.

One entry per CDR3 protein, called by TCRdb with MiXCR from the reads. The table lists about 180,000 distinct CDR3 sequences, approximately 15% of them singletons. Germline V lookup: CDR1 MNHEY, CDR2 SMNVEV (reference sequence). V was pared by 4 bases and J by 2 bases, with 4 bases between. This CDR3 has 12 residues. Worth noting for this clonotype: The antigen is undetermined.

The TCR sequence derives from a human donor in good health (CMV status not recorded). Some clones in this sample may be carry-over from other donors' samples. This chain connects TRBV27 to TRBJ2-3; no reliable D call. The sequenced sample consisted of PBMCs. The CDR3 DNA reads TGTGCCAGCAGTTCCTTCACAGATACGCAGTATTTT. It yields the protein CASSSFTDTQYF.